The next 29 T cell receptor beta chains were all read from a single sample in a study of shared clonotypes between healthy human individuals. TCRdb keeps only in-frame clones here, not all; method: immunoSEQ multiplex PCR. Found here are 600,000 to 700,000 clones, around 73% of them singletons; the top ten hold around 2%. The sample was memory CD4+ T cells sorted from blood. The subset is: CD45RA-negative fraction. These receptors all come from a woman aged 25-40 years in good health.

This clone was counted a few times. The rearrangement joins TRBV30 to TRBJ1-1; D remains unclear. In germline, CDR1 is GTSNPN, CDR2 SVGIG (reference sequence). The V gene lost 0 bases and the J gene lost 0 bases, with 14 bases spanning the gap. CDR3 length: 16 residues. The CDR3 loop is CAWSVNWSGMNTEAFF. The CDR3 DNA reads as TGTGCCTGGAGTGTAAACTGGTCAGGTATGAACACTGAAGCTTTCTTT.

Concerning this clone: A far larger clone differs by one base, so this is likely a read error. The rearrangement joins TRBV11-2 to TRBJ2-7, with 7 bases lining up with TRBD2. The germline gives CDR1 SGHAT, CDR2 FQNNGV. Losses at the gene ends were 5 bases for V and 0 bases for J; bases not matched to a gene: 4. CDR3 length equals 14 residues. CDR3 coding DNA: TGTGCCAGCAGCATACAGCGGGACTCCTACGAGCAGTACTTC. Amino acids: CASSIQRDSYEQYF.

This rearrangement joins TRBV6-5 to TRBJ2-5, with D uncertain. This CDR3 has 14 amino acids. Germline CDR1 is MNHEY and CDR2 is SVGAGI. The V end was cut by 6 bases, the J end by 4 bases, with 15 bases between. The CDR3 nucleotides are TGTGCCAGCAGAGACGACTTGGCCGGAGAGACCCAGTACTTC. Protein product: CASRDDLAGETQYF.

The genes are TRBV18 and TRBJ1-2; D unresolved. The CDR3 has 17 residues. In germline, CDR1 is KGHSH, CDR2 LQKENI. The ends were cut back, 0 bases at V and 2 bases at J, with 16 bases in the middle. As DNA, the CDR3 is TGTGCCAGCTCACCACCCCGCATGCGGCAGTTAAACTATGGCTACACCTTC. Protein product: CASSPPRMRQLNYGYTF.

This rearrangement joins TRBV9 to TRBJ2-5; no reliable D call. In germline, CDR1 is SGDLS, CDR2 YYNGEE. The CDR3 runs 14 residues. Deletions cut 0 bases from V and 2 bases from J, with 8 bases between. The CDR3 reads CASSVDVRQETQYF. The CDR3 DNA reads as TGTGCCAGCAGCGTAGATGTCAGGCAAGAGACCCAGTACTTC.

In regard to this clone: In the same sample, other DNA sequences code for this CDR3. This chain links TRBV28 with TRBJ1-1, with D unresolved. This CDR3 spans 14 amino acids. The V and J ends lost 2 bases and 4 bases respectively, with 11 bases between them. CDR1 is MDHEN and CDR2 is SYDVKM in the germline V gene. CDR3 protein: CASSLRQVGTEAFF. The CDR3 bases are TGTGCCAGCAGTTTACGTCAGGTCGGCACTGAAGCTTTCTTT.

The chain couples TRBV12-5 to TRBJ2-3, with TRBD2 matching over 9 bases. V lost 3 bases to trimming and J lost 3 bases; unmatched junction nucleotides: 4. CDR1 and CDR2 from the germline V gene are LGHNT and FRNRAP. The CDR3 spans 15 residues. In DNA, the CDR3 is TGTGCTAGTGGTTTCGGTACTAGCGGGACAGATACGCAGTATTTT. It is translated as CASGFGTSGTDTQYF.

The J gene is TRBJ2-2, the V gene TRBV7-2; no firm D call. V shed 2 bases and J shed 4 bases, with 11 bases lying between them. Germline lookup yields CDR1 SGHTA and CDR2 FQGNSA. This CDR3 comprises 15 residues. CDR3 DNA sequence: TGTGCCAGCAGCTTAAACCCGGTGAGCACCGGGGAGCTGTTTTTT. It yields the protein CASSLNPVSTGELFF. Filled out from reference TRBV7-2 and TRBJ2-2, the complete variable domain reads GAGVSQSPSNKVTEKGKDVELRCDPISGHTALYWYRQSLGQGLEFLIYFQGNSAPDKSGLPSDRFSAERTGGSVSTLTIQRTQQEDSAVYLCASSLNPVSTGELFFGEGSRLTVL.

The CDR3 reads CASSSAQGAEAFF. The CDR3 region has the DNA TGTGCCAGCAGTTCCGCACAGGGGGCGGAAGCTTTCTTT. V usage is TRBV28 and J usage is TRBJ1-1, with TRBD1 matching 9 bases. J lost 8 bases, V lost 4 bases, and 5 bases had no gene match. The CDR3 length is 13 residues. CDR1 MDHEN and CDR2 SYDVKM come from the germline V gene.

The CDR3 region is CASSDSGTGTDTQYF. Here the CDR3 DNA reads TGTGCCAGCAGTGATAGCGGGACAGGCACAGATACGCAGTATTTT. The chain uses TRBV6-4 and TRBJ2-3, with D perhaps TRBD2 (8 bases). The germline gives CDR1 MRHNA, CDR2 SNTAGT. The CDR3 has 15 residues. Between the trimmed V and J ends, which lost 3 bases and 1 base, there was a span of 11 bases.

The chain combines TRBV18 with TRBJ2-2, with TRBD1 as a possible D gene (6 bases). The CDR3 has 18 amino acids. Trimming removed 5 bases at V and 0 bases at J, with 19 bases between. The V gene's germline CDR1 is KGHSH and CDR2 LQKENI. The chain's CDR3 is CASSLASPGHTNTGELFF. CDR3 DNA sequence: TGTGCCAGCTCATTGGCGTCCCCGGGACACACGAACACCGGGGAGCTGTTTTTT. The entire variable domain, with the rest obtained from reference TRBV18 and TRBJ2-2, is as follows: NAGVMQNPRHLVRRRGQEARLRCSPMKGHSHVYWYRQLPEEGLKFMVYLQKENIIDESGMPKERFSAEFPKEGPSILRIQQVVRGDSAAYFCASSLASPGHTNTGELFFGEGSRLTVL.

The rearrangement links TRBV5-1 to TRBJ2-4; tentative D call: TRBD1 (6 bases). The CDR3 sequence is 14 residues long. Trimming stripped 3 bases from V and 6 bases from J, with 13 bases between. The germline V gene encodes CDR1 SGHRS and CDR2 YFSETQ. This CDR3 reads CASSSPGVSNIQYF. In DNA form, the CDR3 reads TGCGCCAGCAGCTCGCCAGGGGTTTCAAACATTCAGTACTTC.

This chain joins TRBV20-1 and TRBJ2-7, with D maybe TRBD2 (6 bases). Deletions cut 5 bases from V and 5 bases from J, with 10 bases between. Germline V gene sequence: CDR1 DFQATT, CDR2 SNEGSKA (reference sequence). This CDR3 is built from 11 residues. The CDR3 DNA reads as TGCAGTGCTCGATGGGGGGACGAGCAGTACTTC. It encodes CSARWGDEQYF.

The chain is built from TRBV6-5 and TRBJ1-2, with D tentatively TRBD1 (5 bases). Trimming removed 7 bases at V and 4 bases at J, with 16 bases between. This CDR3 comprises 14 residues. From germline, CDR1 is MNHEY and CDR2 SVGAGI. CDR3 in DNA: TGTGCCAGCAAGCAAAGCGCGGGGCTCTATGGCTACACCTTC. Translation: CASKQSAGLYGYTF.

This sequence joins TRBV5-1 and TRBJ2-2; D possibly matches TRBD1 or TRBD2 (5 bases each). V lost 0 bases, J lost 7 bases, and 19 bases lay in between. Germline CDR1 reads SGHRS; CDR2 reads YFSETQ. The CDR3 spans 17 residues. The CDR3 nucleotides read TGCGCCAGCAGCTTGGAAGGGGCCAGGGACCGCGTCGGGGAGCTGTTTTTT. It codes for CASSLEGARDRVGELFF.

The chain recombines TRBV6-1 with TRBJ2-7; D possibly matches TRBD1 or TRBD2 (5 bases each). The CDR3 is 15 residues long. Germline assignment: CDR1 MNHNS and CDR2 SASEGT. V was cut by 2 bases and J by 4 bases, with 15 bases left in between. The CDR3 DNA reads TGTGCCAGCAGTGAATTTGGGGGAGTGGGTTACGAGCAGTACTTC. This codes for CASSEFGGVGYEQYF.

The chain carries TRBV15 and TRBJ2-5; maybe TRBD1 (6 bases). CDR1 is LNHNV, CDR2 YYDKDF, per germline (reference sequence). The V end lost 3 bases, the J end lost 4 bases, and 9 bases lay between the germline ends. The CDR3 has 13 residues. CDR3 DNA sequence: TGTGCCACCAGCAGGACCAGGGGAGAGACCCAGTACTTC. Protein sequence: CATSRTRGETQYF.

The CDR3 DNA reads TGCGCCAGCAGCCAAGGGGTTAACAGAAGAGGCGAAAAACTGTTTTTT. Protein product: CASSQGVNRRGEKLFF. The chain carries TRBV4-1 and TRBJ1-4; no clear D gene. V was clipped by 1 base and J by 8 bases, with 17 bases between them. The CDR3 loop spans 16 amino acids. The germline CDR1 and CDR2 sequences are MGHRA and YSYEKL.

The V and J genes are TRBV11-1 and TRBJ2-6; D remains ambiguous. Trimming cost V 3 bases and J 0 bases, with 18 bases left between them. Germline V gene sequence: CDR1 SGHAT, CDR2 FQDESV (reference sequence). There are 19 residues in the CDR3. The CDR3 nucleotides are TGTGCCAGCAGCTTTTCTTACCCGCCCTCCTTCTCTGGGGCCAACGTCCTGACTTTC. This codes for CASSFSYPPSFSGANVLTF.

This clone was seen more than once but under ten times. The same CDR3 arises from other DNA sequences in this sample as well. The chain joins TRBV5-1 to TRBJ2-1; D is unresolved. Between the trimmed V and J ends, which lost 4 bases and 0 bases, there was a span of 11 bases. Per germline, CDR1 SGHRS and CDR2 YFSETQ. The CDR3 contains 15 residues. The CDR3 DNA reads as TGCGCCAGCAGCCACGACACGAGCTCCTACAATGAGCAGTTCTTC. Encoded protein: CASSHDTSSYNEQFF.

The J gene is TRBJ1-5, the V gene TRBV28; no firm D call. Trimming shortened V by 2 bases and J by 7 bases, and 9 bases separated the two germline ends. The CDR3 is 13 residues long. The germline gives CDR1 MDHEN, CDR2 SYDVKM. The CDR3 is CASSLVSGQPQHF. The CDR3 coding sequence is TGTGCCAGCAGTTTAGTTTCGGGGCAGCCCCAGCATTTT.

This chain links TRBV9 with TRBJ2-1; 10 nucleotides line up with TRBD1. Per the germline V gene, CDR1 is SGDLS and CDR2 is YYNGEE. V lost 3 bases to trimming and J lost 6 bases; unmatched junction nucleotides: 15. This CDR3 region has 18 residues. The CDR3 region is CASSDGSGTGVLGNEQFF. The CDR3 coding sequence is TGTGCCAGCAGCGATGGTTCAGGGACAGGGGTGTTGGGCAATGAGCAGTTCTTC.

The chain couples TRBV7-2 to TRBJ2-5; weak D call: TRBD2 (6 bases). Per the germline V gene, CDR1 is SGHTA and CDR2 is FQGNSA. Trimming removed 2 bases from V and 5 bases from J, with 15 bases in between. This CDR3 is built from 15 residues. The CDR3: CASSLSAGSIETQYF. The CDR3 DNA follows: TGTGCCAGCAGCTTATCGGCGGGATCCATTGAGACCCAGTACTTC.

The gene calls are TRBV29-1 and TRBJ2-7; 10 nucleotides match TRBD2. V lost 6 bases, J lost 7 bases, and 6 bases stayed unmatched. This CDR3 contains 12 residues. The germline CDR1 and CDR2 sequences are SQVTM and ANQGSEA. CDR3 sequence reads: CSVSSGSQEQYF. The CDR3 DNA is TGCAGCGTATCTAGCGGGAGCCAAGAGCAGTACTTC.

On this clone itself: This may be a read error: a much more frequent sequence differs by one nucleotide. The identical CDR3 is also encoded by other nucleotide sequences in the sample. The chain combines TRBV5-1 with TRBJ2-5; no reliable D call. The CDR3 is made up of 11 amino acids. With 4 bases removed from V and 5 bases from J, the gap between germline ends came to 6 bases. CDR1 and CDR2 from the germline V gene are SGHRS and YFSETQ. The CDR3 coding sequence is TGCGCCAGCAGCCTCCAGGAGACCCAGTACTTC. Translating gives CASSLQETQYF.

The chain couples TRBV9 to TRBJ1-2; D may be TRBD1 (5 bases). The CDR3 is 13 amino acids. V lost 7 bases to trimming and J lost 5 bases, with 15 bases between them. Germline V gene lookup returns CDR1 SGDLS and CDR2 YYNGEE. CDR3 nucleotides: TGTGCCAGCGGGGGATCCAGTGGGTATGGCTACACCTTC. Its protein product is CASGGSSGYGYTF.

The CDR3 bases are TGTGCCAGCAGCCCGAACTCCAAGGGTACAGAGACCCAGTACTTC. The encoded protein is CASSPNSKGTETQYF. The chain has TRBV5-4 and TRBJ2-5; unclear D gene. There are 15 residues in the CDR3. Trimming stripped 4 bases from V and 4 bases from J, with 17 bases between. The germline V gene encodes CDR1 SGHNT and CDR2 YYREEE (reference sequence).

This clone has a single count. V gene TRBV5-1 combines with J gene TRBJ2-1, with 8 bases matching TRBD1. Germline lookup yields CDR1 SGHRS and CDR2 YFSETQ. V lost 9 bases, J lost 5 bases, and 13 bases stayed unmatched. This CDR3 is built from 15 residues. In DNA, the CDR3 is TGCGCCACCAAACCCGGGGCAGGGGGCCACAATGAGCAGTTCTTC. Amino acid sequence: CATKPGAGGHNEQFF.

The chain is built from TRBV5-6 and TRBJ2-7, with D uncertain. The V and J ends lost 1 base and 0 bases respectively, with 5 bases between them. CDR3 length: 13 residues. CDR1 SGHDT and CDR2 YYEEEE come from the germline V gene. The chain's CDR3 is CASSLQYSYEQYF. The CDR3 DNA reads TGTGCCAGCAGCTTGCAATACTCCTACGAGCAGTACTTC.